The 22 T cell receptor beta chains given below trace back to one sample, sequenced in a study of glioma-infiltrating T cells after dendritic cell vaccination. Measured with immunoSEQ multiplex PCR; TCRdb has only the in-frame clones, and not every one. In the table there are just under 100,000 clones, around 80% of which are singletons. Time point in this sample: after dendritic cell vaccination, including at tumor progression/relapse. The source was blood, collected after dendritic cell vaccination. The receptor set was obtained from a human donor with glioblastoma.

This clone occurred a few times. The chain recombines TRBV27 with TRBJ1-2, with D possibly TRBD1 on 5 matching bases. The CDR3 is 12 amino acids. Trimming took 3 bases from V and 7 from J, leaving 9 bases between them. CDR1 and CDR2 (germline): MNHEY, SMNVEV (reference sequence). Written as DNA, the CDR3 is TGTGCCAGCAGTTTCGCGGGGGGTGGCTACACCTTC. Residues: CASSFAGGGYTF.

The chain recombines TRBV25-1 with TRBJ2-1; tentative D call: TRBD2 (6 bases). This CDR3 region has 18 residues. Per germline, CDR1 MGHDK and CDR2 SYGVNS. Trimming took off 0 bases at V and 6 bases at J, with 21 bases between the two ends. The CDR3 here is CASSEYGRGGAGFNEQFF. In DNA form, the CDR3 reads TGTGCCAGCAGTGAATATGGTCGAGGCGGGGCGGGTTTCAATGAGCAGTTCTTC.

For the CDR3, the DNA is TGCGCCAGCAGCCAAGCTAGGGCGGGGGGGCCGATTGAGCAGTTCTTC. Translation gives CASSQARAGGPIEQFF. The rearrangement uses TRBV4-1 and TRBJ2-1, with 9 bases fitting TRBD2. V gave up 1 base and J gave up 9 bases; unmatched junction bases: 10. Germline V lookup: CDR1 MGHRA, CDR2 YSYEKL. This CDR3 comprises 16 residues.

The chain recombines TRBV2 with TRBJ2-3, with 10 bases that match TRBD2. The CDR3 is 16 amino acids. The germline V gene has CDR1 SNHLY and CDR2 FYNNEI. With 6 bases clipped from V and 3 bases from J, the junction kept 9 bases outside the gene matches. Here the CDR3 reads CASSLELAGATDTQYF. CDR3 sequence (DNA): TGTGCCAGCAGCCTGGAGCTAGCGGGAGCAACAGATACGCAGTATTTT.

The chain recombines TRBV28 with TRBJ2-5, with D possibly matching TRBD1 (6 bases). The CDR3 spans 14 residues. V was pared by 5 bases and J by 4 bases, with 14 bases between. Germline loops: CDR1 MDHEN, CDR2 SYDVKM. DNA of the CDR3: TGTGCCAGCAGTCCCCCAGGGGCCGGAGAGACCCAGTACTTC. Protein: CASSPPGAGETQYF.

This clone was seen a few times. V and J are TRBV4-1 and TRBJ2-1, with TRBD2 as a possible D gene (6 bases). There are 15 residues in the CDR3. The ends were cut back, 6 bases at V and 3 bases at J, with 15 bases in the middle. Germline V gives CDR1 MGHRA, CDR2 YSYEKL. This CDR3 reads CASSPPGTHYNEQFF. Written as DNA, the CDR3 is TGCGCCAGCAGTCCCCCCGGGACTCACTACAATGAGCAGTTCTTC.

The chain links TRBV28 to TRBJ2-2, with 8 bases identical to TRBD2. Trimming removed 3 bases from V and 1 base from J; junction bases left unmatched: 4. CDR1 MDHEN and CDR2 SYDVKM come from the germline V gene. The CDR3 is 16 amino acids. Here the CDR3 reads CASSFNLAGNTGELFF. DNA of the CDR3: TGTGCCAGCAGTTTCAACCTAGCGGGGAACACCGGGGAGCTGTTTTTT.

This chain connects TRBV27 to TRBJ2-7; D is perhaps TRBD2 (5 bases). The CDR3 consists of 11 residues. V gave up 6 bases and J gave up 3 bases, with 6 bases separating them. Germline V CDR1 and CDR2: MNHEY, SMNVEV (reference sequence). In DNA, the CDR3 is TGTGCCAGCAGCGAGGGCTACGAGCAGTACTTC. Its translation: CASSEGYEQYF.

The V and J genes are TRBV28 and TRBJ1-2; possible D gene TRBD1, 6 bases. The CDR3 is made up of 14 amino acids. The germline V gene encodes CDR1 MDHEN and CDR2 SYDVKM. V was pared by 7 bases and J by 3 bases, with 15 bases between. The CDR3: CASTYDRSDYGYTF. CDR3 bases: TGTGCCAGCACCTATGACAGGAGCGACTATGGCTACACCTTC.

This clone was observed once. This rearrangement joins TRBV19 to TRBJ1-5; 7 positions match TRBD1. The junction had 5 bases not matched to a gene; V was cut back by 5 bases and J by 1 base. In germline, CDR1 is LNHDA, CDR2 SQIVND (reference sequence). The CDR3 covers 15 residues. CDR3 residues: CASSAGTVSNQPQHF. CDR3 DNA sequence: TGTGCCAGTAGTGCGGGGACAGTAAGCAATCAGCCCCAGCATTTT.

This clone was seen a few times. The chain has TRBV30 and TRBJ2-2; tentative D call: TRBD2 (5 bases). The V gene's germline CDR1 is GTSNPN and CDR2 SVGIG (reference sequence). This CDR3 has 16 residues. V lost 1 base and J 4 bases, leaving 16 bases between the germline ends. CDR3 nucleotides: TGTGCCTGGAGTGCCCGGGGTCACGCTTTCACCGGGGAGCTGTTTTTT. Translating gives CAWSARGHAFTGELFF.

This chain joins TRBV30 and TRBJ2-7, with D perhaps matching TRBD1 (6 bases). CDR1 and CDR2 (germline): GTSNPN, SVGIG (reference sequence). This CDR3 comprises 14 residues. Trimming took 0 bases from V and 1 from J, leaving 10 bases between them. DNA of the CDR3: TGTGCCTGGAGTGTAGGGGGTGGGTCCTACGAGCAGTACTTC. This gives the protein CAWSVGGGSYEQYF.

The chain combines TRBV2 with TRBJ1-2; the match to TRBD1 covers 7 bases. The CDR3 has 14 amino acids. Germline CDR1 and CDR2: SNHLY and FYNNEI. V was clipped by 2 bases and J by 5 bases; unmatched bases: 5. The CDR3 DNA reads as TGTGCCAGCAGTGAAAGCCAGGGGGGATATGGCTACACCTTC. This translates into CASSESQGGYGYTF.

This clone was counted once. The chain is built from TRBV10-3 and TRBJ2-7, with 7 nucleotides matching TRBD1. This CDR3 has 12 amino acids. Germline assignment: CDR1 ENHRY and CDR2 SYGVKD. V shed 11 bases and J 2 bases; nucleotides not matched to a gene: 6. This CDR3 is CASRDSAYEQYF. CDR3 in DNA: TGTGCCTCCCGGGACAGCGCCTACGAGCAGTACTTC.

CDR3 loop: CASSQGAGGRETQYF. The CDR3 nucleotides are TGTGCCAGCAGCCAGGGAGCGGGGGGCCGGGAGACCCAGTACTTC. The chain combines TRBV6-5 with TRBJ2-5, with 9 bases identical to TRBD2. From germline, CDR1 is MNHEY and CDR2 SVGAGI. Trimming removed 6 bases from V and 5 bases from J; junction bases left unmatched: 10. The CDR3 runs to 15 residues.

The rearrangement uses TRBV7-9 and TRBJ2-7, with a tentative D call TRBD1 (6 bases). The CDR3 length is 12 residues. The V end was cut by 5 bases, the J end by 13 bases, with 18 bases between. CDR1 is SEHNR and CDR2 is FQNEAQ in the germline V gene (reference sequence). The CDR3 nucleotides are TGTGCCAGCAGCGATACAGGGTTGCCGGAATACTTC. Protein sequence: CASSDTGLPEYF.

The J gene is TRBJ1-2, the V gene TRBV2; D is unresolved. The CDR3 covers 15 residues. Germline loops: CDR1 SNHLY, CDR2 FYNNEI. Trimming took 6 bases from V and 0 from J, leaving 14 bases between them. For the CDR3, the DNA is TGTGCCAGCAGGAGGGAGACCTTAGCTAACTATGGCTACACCTTC. Amino acid sequence: CASRRETLANYGYTF.

The sample holds one count of this clone. The V call is TRBV5-1, the J call TRBJ2-7, with 12 positions matching TRBD2. The CDR3 spans 19 residues. Trimming took 8 bases from V and 0 from J; bases not matched to a gene: 18. Germline loops: CDR1 SGHRS, CDR2 YFSETQ. CDR3 protein: CASSRGGLAGLSSSYEQYF. The DNA for the CDR3 is TGCGCCAGTAGCAGGGGGGGACTAGCGGGCTTATCAAGCTCCTACGAGCAGTACTTC. Full variable domain (rest looked up from reference TRBV5-1 and TRBJ2-7): KAGVTQTPRYLIKTRGQQVTLSCSPISGHRSVSWYQQTPGQGLQFLFEYFSETQRNKGNFPGRFSGRQFSNSRSEMNVSTLELGDSALYLCASSRGGLAGLSSSYEQYFGPGTRLTVT.

This clone came up a few times. CDR3 nucleotide sequence: TGTGCCTGGTTATCAGGAAACTACGAGCAGTACTTC. It encodes CAWLSGNYEQYF. This sequence joins TRBV30 and TRBJ2-7; D unclear. In germline, CDR1 is GTSNPN, CDR2 SVGIG (reference sequence). This CDR3 is 12 amino acids long. V lost 5 bases to trimming and J lost 3 bases, with 11 bases between them.

The rearrangement uses TRBV27 and TRBJ2-6, with D hard to call. Trimming cost V 7 bases and J 0 bases, with 7 bases left between them. The CDR3 has 14 amino acids. Germline loops: CDR1 MNHEY, CDR2 SMNVEV (reference sequence). The DNA of the CDR3 is TGTGCCAGCACCATCAACTCTGGGGCCAACGTCCTGACTTTC. Its translation: CASTINSGANVLTF.

The chain has TRBV19 and TRBJ1-3; 8 bases map to TRBD1. J was trimmed by 4 bases and V by 6 bases; bases with no gene match: 5. This CDR3 is built from 14 residues. Germline CDR1 is LNHDA and CDR2 is SQIVND (reference sequence). The CDR3 bases are TGTGCCAGTAGCGAAACAGGGGGAGGAAACACCATATATTTT. This encodes CASSETGGGNTIYF.

The V gene is TRBV10-3, the J gene TRBJ2-3; D not certain. Trimming stripped 2 bases from V and 4 bases from J, with 7 bases between. Germline CDR1 ENHRY, CDR2 SYGVKD. The CDR3 spans 13 residues. The CDR3 coding sequence is TGTGCCATCAGTGAGCTAGTGCCAGATACGCAGTATTTT. Translation gives CAISELVPDTQYF.